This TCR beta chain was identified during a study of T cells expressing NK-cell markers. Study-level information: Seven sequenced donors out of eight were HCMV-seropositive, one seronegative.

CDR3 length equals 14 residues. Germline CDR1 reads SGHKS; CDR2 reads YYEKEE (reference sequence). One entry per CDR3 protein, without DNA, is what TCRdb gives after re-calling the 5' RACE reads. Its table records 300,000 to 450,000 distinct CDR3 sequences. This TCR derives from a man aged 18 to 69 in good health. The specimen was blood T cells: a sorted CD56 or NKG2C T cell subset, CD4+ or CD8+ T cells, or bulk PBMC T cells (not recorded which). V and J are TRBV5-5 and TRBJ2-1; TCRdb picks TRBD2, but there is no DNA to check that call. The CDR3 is CASTLLGGSDEQFF. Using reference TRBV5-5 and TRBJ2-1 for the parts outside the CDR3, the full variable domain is DAGVTQSPTHLIKTRGQQVTLRCSPISGHKSVSWYQQVLGQGPQFIFQYYEKEERGRGNFPDRFSARQFPNYSSELNVNALLLGDSALYLCASTLLGGSDEQFFGPGTRLTVL.